This TCR beta chain was recorded in a study of cytomegalovirus exposure and HLA in healthy donors. Donors sampled were nominally healthy, though unrecorded immune exposures were likely. Amplification used 60 Vbeta primers and 13 Jbeta primers. Profiled with immunoSEQ multiplex PCR; TCRdb holds only in-frame clones, not every one. The sample lists roughly 130,000 clones, 80% occurring once. There are 18 residues in the CDR3. CDR1 and CDR2 from the germline V gene are SGDLS and YYNGEE. Overall study results and limits: A later examination showed that TCR association rates differed by HLA locus, with DRB1 most and HLA-C fewest. There was a cluster of highly shared sequence variants that was likely a sequencing artifact.

With respect to this clone: Its antigen remains unidentified.

V and J are TRBV9 and TRBJ2-5, with 8 bases fitting TRBD2. The J call may be incorrect, as the DNA end agrees better with TRBJ2-7. Material: PBMCs. This receptor was obtained from a man aged 40-49 years in good health and CMV-seronegative. The CDR3 spells CASSPRGGGSGVTHEQYF. The CDR3 nucleotides are TGTGCCAGCAGCCCGAGAGGGGGGGGTAGCGGGGTAACGCACGAGCAGTACTTC.